Detailed here is one T cell receptor (beta chain). There is no known antigen for this receptor. The input lacks base qualities; no much larger clone sits a single base away. This entry is derived from a study of blood T cell repertoires in COVID-19 (dated by TCRdb to the early 2020s). Regarding the research as a whole: Samples covering the acute and convalescent phases of COVID-19 were provided by collaborators in the United States, Italy and Spain. The prospective study material was composed of cDNA or gDNA derived from T cells, B-cell-depleted T cells, or PBMCs. Deeply sampled blood TCRbeta repertoires from subjects exposed to, actively infected with, or recovered from COVID-19 were included in the dataset. The repertoires were released in a freely available public database meant as a resource for research on the immune response to SARS-CoV-2. The samples were drawn from two sources: the first 160 participants of the ongoing ImmuneRACE study, and 1,000 to 1,500 subjects contributed by 6 global collaborators. A de-identified subject ID, COVID-19 status, age in years and sex were almost always included in the sample metadata. Where available, HLA class I and class II types were taken from metadata supplied by the sample provider and were not determined by assay-based typing.

TCRbeta CDR3 regions were amplified from genomic DNA by means of the immunoSEQ Assay, a bias-controlled multiplex PCR. Per the source publication's procedure: The number of nucleated cells in each sample was estimated by amplification of reference gene primers within the assay. To quantify the absolute abundance of each unique TCRbeta CDR3 rearrangement, sequence reads were collapsed and filtered. For each sample, productive Simpson clonality was calculated as the square root of Simpson's diversity index over productive rearrangements. Sourced from immuneACCESS, this table was stored by TCRdb with only in-frame sequences that have V and J called. A share of the clones is absent; for the studies checked, an unresolved V gene accounts for under half, and the remainder has no known explanation. Clonal size and the V and J genes are those of that table, whereas D and trimming came from the DNA. The sample table contains just under 85,000 clones; only one count was recorded for 65% to 85% of them. Of the sample, about a sixth is held by the ten largest clones.

What the research found in general, with its limitations: How much clinical and demographic metadata was included differed by source and by participant, and the metadata was provided uncurated.

Each collaborating institution followed its own protocols to collect whole blood in K2EDTA tubes. For TCRbeta analysis, collaborators shipped samples in one of three forms: frozen whole blood, isolated PBMCs, or DNA extracted from either of those sample types. V trim: 3 bases; J trim: 8 bases; unmatched bases: 6. The CDR3 goes from the cysteine to the phenylalanine over 13 residues. Only the CDR3 part of the read is kept: 39 bases, read in frame from the first base. The germline V gene specifies MNHNS as CDR1 and SASEGT as CDR2. The chain links TRBV6-1 with TRBJ1-2; TRBD1 agrees with 7 junctional bases. The clonotype was recovered from a woman aged 55 to 70 with acute or convalescent COVID-19. The sample was peripheral blood. The bases read TGTGCCAGCAGTGACCCGGGACAGAAAGGCTACACCTTC. Translated, it gives CASSDPGQKGYTF.